This TCR beta chain was found in a study of blood T cell repertoires in COVID-19. This CDR3 is 18 amino acids long. V lost 1 base to trimming and J lost 7 bases; unmatched junction nucleotides: 12. Germline V gene lookup returns CDR1 SGHTA and CDR2 FQGNSA. Participant age was about 18 to 89 years, and participants resided in approximately 24 US areas. The table came from immunoSEQ multiplex PCR; TCRdb's copy has only in-frame clones and leaves some out. The sample includes 220,000 or so clones, roughly four fifths of them seen just once. The chain couples TRBV7-2 to TRBJ2-1; TRBD2 aligns across 11 bases. The receptor comes from a woman aged 55-69 years who had recovered from COVID-19. Sequencing was performed on PBMCs or T cells enriched from blood (not recorded which). The CDR3 loop is CASSLVPSGGHIVNEQFF. CDR3 sequence (DNA): TGTGCCAGCAGCTTAGTTCCTAGCGGGGGGCATATCGTTAATGAGCAGTTCTTC.